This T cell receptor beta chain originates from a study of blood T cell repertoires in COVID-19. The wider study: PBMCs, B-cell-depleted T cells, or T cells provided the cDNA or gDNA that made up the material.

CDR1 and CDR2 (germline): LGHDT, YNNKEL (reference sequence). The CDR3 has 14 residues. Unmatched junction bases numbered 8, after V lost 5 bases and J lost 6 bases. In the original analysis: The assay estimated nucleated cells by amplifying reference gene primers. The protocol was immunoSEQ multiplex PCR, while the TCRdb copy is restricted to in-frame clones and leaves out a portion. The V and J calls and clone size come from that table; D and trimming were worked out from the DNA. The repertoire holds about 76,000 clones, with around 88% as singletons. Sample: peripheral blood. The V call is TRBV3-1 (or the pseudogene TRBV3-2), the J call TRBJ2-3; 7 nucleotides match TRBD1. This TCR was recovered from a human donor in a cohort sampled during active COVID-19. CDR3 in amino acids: CASSLPGQRDTQYF. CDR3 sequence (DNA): TGTGCCAGCAGCTTACCGGGACAGCGTGATACGCAGTATTTT.